The 9 T cell receptor beta chains listed next were all sequenced from one sample in a study of T cell changes during pregnancy in multiple sclerosis. Produced via immunoSEQ multiplex PCR; TCRdb's table is partial and in-frame only. This repertoire shows around 88,000 clones, 90% to 95% found once; its top ten account for roughly 2%. The sequencing used peripheral blood, collected after pregnancy. The receptors were sampled from a female donor in good health, enrolled as a control in a pregnancy study.

The CDR3 region is CASSLELAGGGEQFF. CDR3 coding DNA: TGCGCCAGCAGCCTCGAACTAGCGGGAGGGGGTGAGCAGTTCTTC. The rearrangement links TRBV4-1 to TRBJ2-1; 13 nucleotides align to TRBD2. Germline assignment: CDR1 MGHRA and CDR2 YSYEKL. V gave up 4 bases and J gave up 9 bases; unmatched junction bases: 6. The CDR3 spans 15 residues.

In its sample, this clone is medium-sized. The rearrangement uses TRBV27 and TRBJ1-1; D gene unclear. The germline gives CDR1 MNHEY, CDR2 SMNVEV (reference sequence). V lost 4 bases to trimming and J lost 6 bases, with 9 bases between them. This CDR3 is built from 12 residues. CDR3 sequence reads: CASSSLGAEAFF. The CDR3 DNA reads as TGTGCCAGCAGTTCATTAGGAGCTGAAGCTTTCTTT.

This chain joins TRBV13 and TRBJ2-7, with a weak D call TRBD2 (6 bases). The ends were cut back, 5 bases at V and 2 bases at J, with 13 bases in the middle. The CDR3 has 14 amino acids. Germline loops: CDR1 PRHDT, CDR2 FYEKMQ (reference sequence). This CDR3 reads CASSPPGGTYEQYF. Here the CDR3 DNA reads TGTGCCAGCAGCCCTCCTGGAGGGACCTACGAGCAGTACTTC. Full variable domain (missing parts from reference TRBV13 and TRBJ2-7): AAGVIQSPRHLIKEKRETATLKCYPIPRHDTVYWYQQGPGQDPQFLISFYEKMQSDKGSIPDRFSAQQFSDYHSELNMSSLELGDSALYFCASSPPGGTYEQYFGPGTRLTVT.

The chain links TRBV25-1 to TRBJ2-7; D may be TRBD1 (6 bases). Germline V gene sequence: CDR1 MGHDK, CDR2 SYGVNS. Deletions cut 4 bases from V and 3 bases from J, with 13 bases between. The CDR3 sequence is 14 residues long. CDR3 region: CASSVTGILYEQYF. CDR3 coding DNA: TGTGCCAGCAGTGTTACAGGGATCCTCTACGAGCAGTACTTC.

This rearrangement joins TRBV7-9 to TRBJ2-1, with 8 bases lining up with TRBD2. Trimming at V came to 6 bases and at J to 3 bases, leaving 10 bases not matched to a gene. This CDR3 region has 16 residues. Germline V gene sequence: CDR1 SEHNR, CDR2 FQNEAQ (reference sequence). CDR3 nucleotides: TGTGCCAGCAGACGTATAGCGGGAACTTACTACAATGAGCAGTTCTTC. It translates to CASRRIAGTYYNEQFF.

The chain couples TRBV11-2 to TRBJ2-1; 8 bases align to TRBD1. The CDR3 has 14 residues. The germline gives CDR1 SGHAT, CDR2 FQNNGV. V shed 5 bases and J 4 bases; nucleotides not matched to a gene: 4. The CDR3 is CASSRQGSYNEQFF. CDR3 bases: TGTGCCAGCAGCCGACAGGGGTCTTACAATGAGCAGTTCTTC.

The chain joins TRBV4-2 to TRBJ1-5; perhaps TRBD1 as D (6 bases). Trimming took off 0 bases at V and 6 bases at J, with 21 bases between the two ends. CDR3 size: 18 residues. Germline CDR1 LGHNA, CDR2 YNFKEQ. The CDR3 nucleotides are TGTGCCAGCAGCCAAGACCCCGCATCAGGGGCGCCCCGTCAGCCCCAGCATTTT. Residues: CASSQDPASGAPRQPQHF.

The chain recombines TRBV6-1 with TRBJ2-3; 10 nucleotides agree with TRBD2. This CDR3 has 15 amino acids. CDR1 is MNHNS and CDR2 is SASEGT in the germline V gene. V lost 6 bases and J lost 6; bases outside the gene matches: 9. The CDR3 DNA reads as TGTGCCAGCAGGGGGGGGCTAGCGGGGGTGGATACGCAGTATTTT. It translates to CASRGGLAGVDTQYF.

The chain links TRBV7-9 to TRBJ2-3; 8 bases are shared with TRBD2. This CDR3 contains 14 residues. V lost 5 bases, J lost 4 bases, and 5 bases stayed unmatched. Germline V gives CDR1 SEHNR, CDR2 FQNEAQ (reference sequence). DNA for the CDR3: TGTGCCAGCAGCCCCGGGGGGGTGGCAGATACGCAGTATTTT. This sequence encodes CASSPGGVADTQYF. The whole variable domain, remainder taken from reference TRBV7-9 and TRBJ2-3, is DTGVSQNPRHKITKRGQNVTFRCDPISEHNRLYWYRQTLGQGPEFLTYFQNEAQLEKSRLLSDRFSAERPKGSFSTLEIQRTEQGDSAMYLCASSPGGVADTQYFGPGTRLTVL.